This entry lists 18 T cell receptor beta chains sequenced from one sample in a study of blood T cell repertoires in COVID-19 (dated by TCRdb to 2018 to 2021). Libraries came from the immunoSEQ multiplex PCR assay. Held by TCRdb, this immuneACCESS table contains in-frame sequences only and omits some clones. Under half of the omission traces to an unresolved V gene where checked; the cause of the rest is unknown. This sample holds about 330,000 clones; more than 90% were observed only once. Together, the top ten hold around 20% of the sample. The sequencing sample was made of PBMCs or T cells enriched from blood (not recorded which). The receptors stem from a woman aged 25 to 39 who had recovered from COVID-19.

This chain connects TRBV7-6 to TRBJ2-1; weak D call: TRBD1 (6 bases). CDR1 is SGHVS, CDR2 FNYEAQ, per germline. This CDR3 spans 15 amino acids. The V gene lost 2 bases and the J gene lost 2 bases, with 10 bases spanning the gap. CDR3 DNA sequence: TGTGCCAGCAGCTTATCGACAGGTCCCTACAATGAGCAGTTCTTC. Residues: CASSLSTGPYNEQFF.

The chain couples TRBV28 to TRBJ2-7, with 7 bases identical to TRBD2. The length of the CDR3 is 14 residues. The V gene's germline CDR1 is MDHEN and CDR2 SYDVKM. Trimming at V came to 4 bases and at J to 2 bases, leaving 5 bases not matched to a gene. The CDR3 protein is CASSSPSGPYEQYF. The CDR3 DNA sequence: TGTGCCAGCAGTTCCCCTAGCGGCCCCTACGAGCAGTACTTC. Together with reference TRBV28 and TRBJ2-7, the CDR3 gives the full variable domain: DVKVTQSSRYLVKRTGEKVFLECVQDMDHENMFWYRQDPGLGLRLIYFSYDVKMKEKGDIPEGYSVSREKKERFSLILESASTNQTSMYLCASSSPSGPYEQYFGPGTRLTVT.

In its sample, this clone was seen once. V is TRBV28 and J is TRBJ1-5, with TRBD1 identical over 8 bases. After removal of 5 bases from V and 1 base from J, the junction contained 4 bases not matched to a gene. The CDR3 loop spans 15 amino acids. Germline V lookup: CDR1 MDHEN, CDR2 SYDVKM. DNA for the CDR3: TGTGCCAGCAGTCCTTACAGGGGGAGCAATCAGCCCCAGCATTTT. Amino acids: CASSPYRGSNQPQHF. Complete variable domain (other parts from reference TRBV28 and TRBJ1-5): DVKVTQSSRYLVKRTGEKVFLECVQDMDHENMFWYRQDPGLGLRLIYFSYDVKMKEKGDIPEGYSVSREKKERFSLILESASTNQTSMYLCASSPYRGSNQPQHFGDGTRLSIL.

The count of this clone is one. This chain's CDR3 is CASSPILGLAYNEQFF. DNA of the CDR3: TGTGCCAGCAGCCCAATTCTTGGGCTGGCCTACAATGAGCAGTTCTTC. The chain uses TRBV7-9 and TRBJ2-1; D is unresolved. V lost 5 bases and J 2 bases, leaving 16 bases between the germline ends. This CDR3 contains 16 residues. CDR1 is SEHNR and CDR2 is FQNEAQ in the germline V gene (reference sequence). Full variable domain (missing parts from reference TRBV7-9 and TRBJ2-1): DTGVSQNPRHKITKRGQNVTFRCDPISEHNRLYWYRQTLGQGPEFLTYFQNEAQLEKSRLLSDRFSAERPKGSFSTLEIQRTEQGDSAMYLCASSPILGLAYNEQFFGPGTRLTVL.

J is TRBJ1-6 and V is TRBV5-8; maybe TRBD1 (6 bases). V was cut by 1 base and J by 2 bases, with 10 bases left in between. This CDR3 has 16 amino acids. CDR1 and CDR2 (germline): SGHTS, YDEGEE. In nucleotides, the CDR3 is TGTGCCAGCAGCTTGCAGGGGTGGACCTATAATTCACCCCTCCACTTT. Protein: CASSLQGWTYNSPLHF.

This clone has a single count. The rearrangement links TRBV13 to TRBJ1-1, with D maybe TRBD1 (5 bases). Germline loops: CDR1 PRHDT, CDR2 FYEKMQ (reference sequence). Trimming shortened V by 4 bases and J by 1 base, and 13 bases separated the two germline ends. This CDR3 has 15 amino acids. The CDR3 DNA follows: TGTGCCAGCAGCTCCCGTATAACAGGGAACACTGAAGCTTTCTTT. Translation: CASSSRITGNTEAFF.

The rearrangement links TRBV7-2 to TRBJ1-2, with 8 nucleotides matching TRBD1. After removal of 2 bases from V and 7 bases from J, the junction contained 6 bases not matched to a gene. The CDR3 spans 14 residues. From germline, CDR1 is SGHTA and CDR2 FQGNSA. The CDR3 coding sequence is TGTGCCAGCAGCTTACCAGCTGGACAGGGTGGCTACACCTTC. It codes for CASSLPAGQGGYTF. Variable domain in full (rest from reference TRBV7-2 and TRBJ1-2): GAGVSQSPSNKVTEKGKDVELRCDPISGHTALYWYRQSLGQGLEFLIYFQGNSAPDKSGLPSDRFSAERTGGSVSTLTIQRTQQEDSAVYLCASSLPAGQGGYTFGSGTRLTVV.

V and J are TRBV7-9 and TRBJ2-2, with 8 bases identical to TRBD2. The germline V gene has CDR1 SEHNR and CDR2 FQNEAQ (reference sequence). The CDR3 is 17 residues long. Germline trimming cut 8 bases from V and 4 bases from J; bases unmatched to any gene: 15. As DNA, the CDR3 is TGTGCCAGCGAGCTACGACGGGAGGGCCGGCTCACCGGGGAGCTGTTTTTT. The encoded protein is CASELRREGRLTGELFF.

The chain couples TRBV18 to TRBJ2-2, with D possibly TRBD2 on 6 matching bases. CDR1 and CDR2 from the germline V gene are KGHSH and LQKENI. The V end lost 6 bases, the J end lost 4 bases, and 18 bases lay between the germline ends. The CDR3 sequence is 16 residues long. In DNA form, the CDR3 reads TGTGCCAGCTCTCACGACACCGGGACTTCCACCGGGGAGCTGTTTTTT. Translated: CASSHDTGTSTGELFF.

V and J are TRBV6-2 or TRBV6-3 and TRBJ1-1; D uncertain. Germline V gene sequence: CDR1 MNHEY, CDR2 SVGEGT. Trimming cost V 2 bases and J 0 bases, with 13 bases left between them. CDR3 length: 16 residues. DNA of the CDR3: TGTGCCAGCAGTTACCTCCCGGCGGCTCTGAACACTGAAGCTTTCTTT. Translated: CASSYLPAALNTEAFF.

The chain employs TRBV11-2 and TRBJ1-4; perhaps TRBD1 as D (5 bases). CDR3 size: 13 residues. CDR1 SGHAT and CDR2 FQNNGV come from the germline V gene. V dropped 5 bases and J dropped 8 bases, with 12 bases sitting between them. The CDR3 DNA sequence: TGTGCCAGCAGCCGGGGACTGGGAGAAAAACTGTTTTTT. This codes for CASSRGLGEKLFF.

About this clone itself: This sample includes further DNA sequences coding for the same CDR3. This sequence joins TRBV3-1 (or the pseudogene TRBV3-2) and TRBJ1-1; D may be TRBD1 (5 bases). CDR1 LGHDT and CDR2 YNNKEL come from the germline V gene (reference sequence). The CDR3 has 14 residues. Between the trimmed V and J ends, which lost 1 base and 1 base, there was a span of 7 bases. As DNA, the CDR3 is TGTGCCAGCAGCCAAGGGAGGGGGAACACTGAAGCTTTCTTT. This sequence encodes CASSQGRGNTEAFF.

The chain links TRBV28 to TRBJ2-7; TRBD2 agrees at 12 bases. The CDR3 covers 14 residues. CDR1 is MDHEN, CDR2 SYDVKM, per germline. J gave up 9 bases and V 5 bases, and 8 bases lay outside the gene matches. CDR3 loop: CASSRASGRAGQYF. The CDR3 DNA is TGTGCCAGCAGTAGGGCTAGCGGGAGGGCCGGGCAGTACTTC.

V usage is TRBV4-3 and J usage is TRBJ2-7, with TRBD1 identical over 7 bases. V dropped 0 bases and J dropped 3; count of bases not matched to a gene: 8. The length of the CDR3 is 16 residues. Germline V gene data show CDR1 as LGHNA and CDR2 as YSLEER. The CDR3 region is CASSQDRVTGIYEQYF. The CDR3, as DNA: TGCGCCAGCAGCCAAGATCGTGTGACAGGGATCTACGAGCAGTACTTC.

A few counts support this clone. The genes are TRBV10-3 and TRBJ2-3; the D gene is possibly TRBD1 (5 bases). CDR3 length: 15 amino acids. From germline, CDR1 is ENHRY and CDR2 SYGVKD. The V gene lost 9 bases and the J gene lost 0 bases, with 16 bases spanning the gap. The CDR3 nucleotides read TGTGCCATTGAGCAGGGTCGTAGAAGCACAGATACGCAGTATTTT. Its translation: CAIEQGRRSTDTQYF.

The chain links TRBV5-5 to TRBJ2-1; tentative D call: TRBD2 (5 bases). The V and J ends lost 3 bases and 6 bases respectively, with 16 bases between them. Germline loops: CDR1 SGHKS, CDR2 YYEKEE (reference sequence). This CDR3 comprises 15 residues. The CDR3 sequence is CASSSFDLSGNEQFF. The CDR3 DNA is TGTGCCAGCAGCTCATTCGACTTAAGCGGCAATGAGCAGTTCTTC.

The genes are TRBV2 and TRBJ1-6; maybe TRBD1 (6 bases). Trimming took 4 bases from V and 9 from J, leaving 16 bases between them. This CDR3 contains 15 residues. Germline CDR1 reads SNHLY; CDR2 reads FYNNEI. CDR3 in amino acids: CASSGSGAQASPLHF. CDR3 nucleotide sequence: TGTGCCAGCAGTGGTTCAGGGGCGCAGGCTTCACCCCTCCACTTT.

The J gene is TRBJ1-5, the V gene TRBV7-8, with D maybe TRBD1 (5 bases). Trimming removed 5 bases from V and 2 bases from J, with 13 bases in between. CDR1 is SGHVS and CDR2 is FQNEAQ in the germline V gene. CDR3 length: 15 amino acids. The CDR3 spells CASSQQGGGNQPQHF. The DNA for the CDR3 is TGTGCCAGCAGCCAGCAGGGAGGCGGCAATCAGCCCCAGCATTTT.